A single sample is the source of the 17 T cell receptor beta chains below, sequenced in a study of neoadjuvant nivolumab and ipilimumab in lung cancer. Method: immunoSEQ multiplex PCR; TCRdb's copy keeps in-frame clones and lacks some. The sample carries more than 40,000 clones, approximately 90% recorded once. The sequenced sample was blood, obtained before neoadjuvant nivolumab, alone or with ipilimumab. These receptors were taken from an adult with non-small cell lung cancer. Some clones in this sample may be carry-over from other donors' samples.

The chain employs TRBV14 and TRBJ1-1; D uncertain. This CDR3 spans 14 amino acids. V was pared by 1 base and J by 1 base, with 7 bases between. CDR1 and CDR2 from the germline V gene are SGHDN and FVKESK. The DNA of the CDR3 is TGTGCCAGCAGCCAAGTCCGGGGGAACACTGAAGCTTTCTTT. Its translation is CASSQVRGNTEAFF.

The chain has TRBV29-1 and TRBJ2-3; 7 bases map to TRBD1. This CDR3 has 14 residues. CDR1 is SQVTM and CDR2 is ANQGSEA in the germline V gene. Germline trimming cut 7 bases from V and 1 base from J; bases unmatched to any gene: 8. CDR3 sequence: CSARQGPGTDTQYF. The CDR3 DNA follows: TGCAGCGCTCGACAGGGTCCGGGCACAGATACGCAGTATTTT.

With respect to this clone: It may be a read error: a sequence one base away is much more abundant. The rearrangement uses TRBV11-3 and TRBJ2-7; a possible D gene is TRBD1 (6 bases). V lost 1 base and J 0 bases, leaving 7 bases between the germline ends. Germline CDR1 SGHNT, CDR2 YENEEA. The CDR3 is made up of 14 amino acids. The CDR3 sequence: CASSLGDNSYEQYF. CDR3 DNA: TGTGCCAGCAGCTTAGGGGACAACTCCTACGAGCAGTACTTC.

V is TRBV30 and J is TRBJ2-3, with a weak D call TRBD1 (6 bases). Germline V lookup: CDR1 GTSNPN, CDR2 SVGIG (reference sequence). The CDR3 runs to 13 residues. The V and J ends lost 3 bases and 4 bases respectively, with 11 bases between them. The CDR3: CAWRLQGADTQYF. For the CDR3, the DNA is TGTGCCTGGAGGTTACAGGGTGCAGATACGCAGTATTTT.

J is TRBJ2-7 and V is TRBV5-1; TRBD2 agrees at 14 bases. Germline CDR1 and CDR2: SGHRS and YFSETQ. CDR3 length equals 18 residues. V shed 2 bases, J shed 7 bases, and the junction held 14 bases outside the gene matches. CDR3 protein: CASSFGSSAGTSGGEQYF. The CDR3, as DNA: TGCGCCAGCAGCTTCGGTTCATCAGCTGGGACTAGCGGGGGAGAGCAGTACTTC. The whole variable domain, filled in from reference TRBV5-1 and TRBJ2-7, reads KAGVTQTPRYLIKTRGQQVTLSCSPISGHRSVSWYQQTPGQGLQFLFEYFSETQRNKGNFPGRFSGRQFSNSRSEMNVSTLELGDSALYLCASSFGSSAGTSGGEQYFGPGTRLTVT.

The rearrangement joins TRBV5-1 to TRBJ2-2; D possibly uses TRBD1 or TRBD2 (5 bases each). CDR3 length equals 14 residues. Trimming cost V 4 bases and J 0 bases, with 7 bases left between them. Germline V gene data show CDR1 as SGHRS and CDR2 as YFSETQ. The CDR3 nucleotides are TGCGCCAGCAGCCGGGACGCGAACACCGGGGAGCTGTTTTTT. Protein product: CASSRDANTGELFF.

The chain combines TRBV6-6 with TRBJ1-1, with D perhaps TRBD1 (5 bases). Germline lookup yields CDR1 MNHNY and CDR2 SVGAGI (reference sequence). Trimming left V 6 bases short and J 2 bases short, with 13 bases between. The CDR3 is 14 residues long. CDR3 region: CASRLGHGNTEAFF. Written as DNA, the CDR3 is TGTGCCAGCAGACTCGGACACGGAAACACTGAAGCTTTCTTT.

V is TRBV29-1 and J is TRBJ2-1; D remains unclear. Trimming pared 2 bases from V and 0 bases from J, leaving 8 bases between. This CDR3 region has 14 residues. Germline V gives CDR1 SQVTM, CDR2 ANQGSEA. The CDR3 sequence is CSVERQASYNEQFF. DNA for the CDR3: TGCAGCGTTGAACGGCAGGCCTCCTACAATGAGCAGTTCTTC.

The genes are TRBV30 and TRBJ2-4, with D unresolved. This CDR3 region has 14 residues. From germline, CDR1 is GTSNPN and CDR2 SVGIG (reference sequence). Between the trimmed V and J ends, which lost 0 bases and 7 bases, there was a span of 13 bases. CDR3 sequence reads: CAWSVGDLGNIQYF. CDR3 sequence (DNA): TGTGCCTGGAGTGTGGGCGATCTGGGGAACATTCAGTACTTC. The complete variable domain, with remaining parts taken from reference TRBV30 and TRBJ2-4, reads SQTIHQWPATLVQPVGSPLSLECTVEGTSNPNLYWYRQAAGRGLQLLFYSVGIGQISSEVPQNLSASRPQDRQFILSSKKLLLSDSGFYLCAWSVGDLGNIQYFGAGTRLSVL.

The chain combines TRBV2 with TRBJ2-7, with D perhaps TRBD2 (6 bases). V was cut by 4 bases and J by 2 bases, with 15 bases left in between. This CDR3 contains 15 residues. In germline, CDR1 is SNHLY, CDR2 FYNNEI. The CDR3 spells CASSVDGRGAYEQYF. CDR3 DNA: TGTGCCAGCAGTGTTGACGGGAGAGGCGCCTACGAGCAGTACTTC.

The CDR3: CAWTVGGTDTQYF. The CDR3 DNA is TGTGCCTGGACCGTGGGGGGCACAGATACGCAGTATTTT. The chain joins TRBV30 to TRBJ2-3; D tentatively reads TRBD1 or TRBD2 (5 bases each). V lost 4 bases and J 1 base, leaving 9 bases between the germline ends. This CDR3 comprises 13 residues. Germline assignment: CDR1 GTSNPN and CDR2 SVGIG (reference sequence). Variable domain in full (rest from reference TRBV30 and TRBJ2-3): SQTIHQWPATLVQPVGSPLSLECTVEGTSNPNLYWYRQAAGRGLQLLFYSVGIGQISSEVPQNLSASRPQDRQFILSSKKLLLSDSGFYLCAWTVGGTDTQYFGPGTRLTVL.

The rearrangement joins TRBV4-1 to TRBJ2-1, with 9 bases that match TRBD2. This CDR3 has 14 amino acids. J lost 6 bases, V lost 5 bases, and 5 bases had no gene match. Germline V CDR1 and CDR2: MGHRA, YSYEKL. The CDR3 DNA reads as TGCGCCAGCAGCGGGCTAGCGGGACTCAATGAGCAGTTCTTC. Residues: CASSGLAGLNEQFF.

This chain links TRBV12-5 with TRBJ2-1, with D uncertain. The CDR3 length is 13 residues. The V gene's germline CDR1 is LGHNT and CDR2 FRNRAP. The V end lost 10 bases, the J end lost 2 bases, and 12 bases lay between the germline ends. Here the CDR3 DNA reads TGTGCTACCAGAACTGGGGCCTACAATGAGCAGTTCTTC. It codes for CATRTGAYNEQFF.

The chain has TRBV25-1 and TRBJ2-1; possibly TRBD1 for D (6 bases). Per the germline V gene, CDR1 is MGHDK and CDR2 is SYGVNS. This CDR3 is built from 14 residues. Trimming took off 4 bases at V and 1 base at J, with 8 bases between the two ends. CDR3 nucleotides: TGTGCCAGCAGTGGGCAGGGGTCCTACAATGAGCAGTTCTTC. Residues: CASSGQGSYNEQFF.

The chain uses TRBV4-1 and TRBJ2-1; 9 bases map to TRBD2. The length of the CDR3 is 15 residues. In germline, CDR1 is MGHRA, CDR2 YSYEKL. The trim removed 4 bases at V and 4 bases at J, leaving 5 bases unmatched. The CDR3 region is CASSRTSGGYNEQFF. Written as DNA, the CDR3 is TGCGCCAGCAGCCGTACCAGCGGGGGGTACAATGAGCAGTTCTTC.

The V and J genes are TRBV9 and TRBJ2-1, with D possibly matching TRBD1 (6 bases). The CDR3 runs to 14 residues. Germline CDR1 reads SGDLS; CDR2 reads YYNGEE. The V end lost 4 bases, the J end lost 9 bases, and 17 bases lay between the germline ends. DNA of the CDR3: TGTGCCAGCAGCTTACATCCCGGGACAACTGAGCAGTTCTTC. It yields the protein CASSLHPGTTEQFF.

The chain employs TRBV2 and TRBJ2-7; 8 bases are a match to TRBD1. The V and J ends lost 7 bases and 3 bases, in that order; junction bases with no gene match: 8. The CDR3 has 14 amino acids. Germline V CDR1 and CDR2: SNHLY, FYNNEI. The CDR3 spells CASNPQGAFYEQYF. The CDR3 DNA reads TGTGCCAGCAATCCCCAGGGGGCGTTCTACGAGCAGTACTTC.